This T cell receptor (beta chain) came from a study of cytomegalovirus exposure and HLA in healthy donors. Generated by immunoSEQ multiplex PCR, the TCRdb table keeps only in-frame clones and is missing some. Here the sample spans a few hundred thousand clones, 90% being singletons. CDR1 is SEHNR and CDR2 is FQNEAQ in the germline V gene (reference sequence). Losses at the gene ends were 1 base for V and 6 bases for J; bases not matched to a gene: 5. CDR3 length equals 15 residues. This clone was picked up a small number of times. This TCR came from a woman in her late teens or twenties in good health and CMV-seronegative. The chain has TRBV7-9 and TRBJ2-2; 7 nucleotides line up with TRBD1. What was sequenced was PBMCs. The CDR3 region is CASSLGDSLSGELFF. The CDR3 DNA is TGTGCCAGCAGCTTAGGGGACAGTTTATCCGGGGAGCTGTTTTTT.